This T cell receptor beta chain emerged from a study of human T cells and chemical hapten exposure. Overall study context: Weekly diphenylcyclopropenone doses were given to patients' scalps across the approximately 22-week study.

Time point meaning: patch test 1, 2 weeks after DPC sensitization. The treatment denotes: therapeutic diphenylcyclopropenone sensitization with weekly scalp DPC. The CDR3 is made up of 12 amino acids. The V and J ends lost 3 bases and 4 bases respectively, with 9 bases between them. Germline assignment: CDR1 SQVTM and CDR2 ANQGSEA. TCRdb used MiXCR to reprocess the RACE reads, holding one entry per CDR3 protein. The sample includes fewer than 500,000 distinct CDR3 sequences, around 4.8% of them seen just once. The study, taken as a whole, reports: TCRs at high frequency, those above 1 in 1000, did not change with DPC sensitization.

To note about this clonotype: Antigen: not known.

The TCR was taken from a woman aged 45-65 years with alopecia areata. Some clones in this sample may be carry-over from other donors' samples. This chain uses TRBV29-1 with TRBJ1-2; D is unclear. This material consisted of whole blood, taken in connection with sensitization to the hapten diphenylcyclopropenone (DPC). CDR3 amino acids: CSVEGRSYGYTF. The CDR3 nucleotides read TGCAGCGTTGAGGGAAGAAGCTATGGCTACACCTTC.